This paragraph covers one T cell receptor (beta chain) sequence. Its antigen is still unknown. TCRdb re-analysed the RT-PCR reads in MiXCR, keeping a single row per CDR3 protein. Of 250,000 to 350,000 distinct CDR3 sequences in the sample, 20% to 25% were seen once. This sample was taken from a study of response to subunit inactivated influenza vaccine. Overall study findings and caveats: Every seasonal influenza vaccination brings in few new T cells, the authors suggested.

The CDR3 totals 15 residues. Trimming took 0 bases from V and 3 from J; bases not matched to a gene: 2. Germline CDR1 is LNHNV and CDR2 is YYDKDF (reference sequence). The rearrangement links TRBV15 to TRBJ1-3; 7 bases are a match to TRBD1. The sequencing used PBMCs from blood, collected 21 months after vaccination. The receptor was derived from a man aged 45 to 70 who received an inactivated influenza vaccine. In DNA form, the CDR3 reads TGTGCCACCAGCAGAGAAACAGGGGATGGAAACACCATATATTTT. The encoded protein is CATSRETGDGNTIYF. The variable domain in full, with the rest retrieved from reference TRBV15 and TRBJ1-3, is DAMVIQNPRYQVTQFGKPVTLSCSQTLNHNVMYWYQQKSSQAPKLLFHYYDKDFNNEADTPDNFQSRRPNTSFCFLDIRSPGLGDTAMYLCATSRETGDGNTIYFGEGSWLTVV.